Shown below are 16 T cell receptor beta chains from a single sample sequenced in a study. TCRdb reprocessed the RT-PCR reads with MiXCR, giving one entry per CDR3 protein. Among around 700,000 distinct CDR3 sequences listed, 13% to 15% were seen once. The sequencing sample was made of memory CD4+ T cells from blood. Source of these receptors: a female donor in good health, serving as a healthy control.

This clonotype was counted only a few times. The rearrangement joins TRBV2 to TRBJ2-5; 9 nucleotides align to TRBD1. CDR3 length: 15 amino acids. The germline gives CDR1 SNHLY, CDR2 FYNNEI. V dropped 7 bases and J dropped 4; count of bases not matched to a gene: 10. CDR3 region: CASNRKGQGVETQYF. In DNA form, the CDR3 reads TGTGCCAGCAACCGAAAGGGACAGGGTGTAGAGACCCAGTACTTC.

This clonotype has only a few counts. The chain links TRBV5-1 to TRBJ2-3; TRBD1 matches 9 bases. The CDR3 consists of 15 residues. Per germline, CDR1 SGHRS and CDR2 YFSETQ. Trimming cost V 1 base and J 5 bases; bases outside gene matches: 5. As DNA, the CDR3 is TGCGCCAGCAGCTTGACGGGACAGGGTAGAGATACGCAGTATTTT. This sequence encodes CASSLTGQGRDTQYF.

This chain's CDR3 is CASSALDDTQYF. The CDR3 DNA reads TGTGCCAGCAGCGCACTAGATGATACGCAGTATTTT. This rearrangement joins TRBV4-2 to TRBJ2-3; weak D call: TRBD2 (5 bases). The length of the CDR3 is 12 residues. V lost 5 bases and J lost 6, with 9 bases in between. Germline lookup yields CDR1 LGHNA and CDR2 YNFKEQ.

This clonotype was observed many times. The V gene is TRBV29-1, the J gene TRBJ1-1, with D unclear. Germline V CDR1 and CDR2: SQVTM, ANQGSEA. The CDR3 runs 15 residues. V was clipped by 7 bases and J by 0 bases, with 18 bases between them. In DNA, the CDR3 is TGCAGCGCAACCCCCGGGGTTCCTATGAACACTGAAGCTTTCTTT. Protein sequence: CSATPGVPMNTEAFF.

A few counts support this clonotype. The gene calls are TRBV27 and TRBJ1-3; D unclear. CDR3 length equals 15 residues. Germline V CDR1 and CDR2: MNHEY, SMNVEV (reference sequence). Trimming left V 3 bases short and J 4 bases short, with 13 bases between. CDR3: CASSFWPPLGNTIYF. CDR3 nucleotide sequence: TGTGCCAGCAGTTTTTGGCCGCCGTTGGGAAACACCATATATTTT.

This clonotype was observed at least ten times. The rearrangement links TRBV4-3 to TRBJ1-3; TRBD1 matches 7 bases. This CDR3 region has 15 residues. With 2 bases clipped from V and 5 bases from J, the junction kept 6 bases outside the gene matches. Germline V gene lookup returns CDR1 LGHNA and CDR2 YSLEER. The DNA for the CDR3 is TGCGCCAGCAGCCAATCCGCGACAGGGCGAAACACCATATATTTT. Its protein is CASSQSATGRNTIYF.

This clonotype came up a few times. J is TRBJ1-5 and V is TRBV15, with 12 bases lining up with TRBD1. V dropped 5 bases and J dropped 0; count of bases not matched to a gene: 5. The CDR3 extends over 17 amino acids. Per the germline V gene, CDR1 is LNHNV and CDR2 is YYDKDF (reference sequence). This CDR3 reads CATSAGQGARSNQPQHF. The CDR3 DNA reads as TGTGCCACCAGCGCGGGACAGGGGGCCCGTAGCAATCAGCCCCAGCATTTT.

The chain uses TRBV6-1 and TRBJ2-1; no definite D call. V dropped 7 bases and J dropped 8 bases, with 15 bases sitting between them. In germline, CDR1 is MNHNS, CDR2 SASEGT. The CDR3 is made up of 13 amino acids. The CDR3 DNA follows: TGTGCCAGCATGCTTGGGAATCTGGATGAGCAGTTCTTC. This gives the protein CASMLGNLDEQFF.

This clonotype has a handful of counts. The rearrangement uses TRBV5-1 and TRBJ2-7; 7 bases match TRBD1. V shed 3 bases, J shed 6 bases, and the junction held 12 bases outside the gene matches. Germline loops: CDR1 SGHRS, CDR2 YFSETQ. The CDR3 contains 15 residues. CDR3 sequence (DNA): TGCGCCAGCAGCTCCCCTCGACAGGGTCTGGGCGAGCAGTACTTC. Residues: CASSSPRQGLGEQYF.

Only a few counts were recorded for this clonotype. The CDR3 is CAWSSNSNQPQHF. The CDR3 region has the DNA TGTGCCTGGAGTTCCAATAGCAATCAGCCCCAGCATTTT. J is TRBJ1-5 and V is TRBV30; D gene ambiguous. Germline CDR1 and CDR2: GTSNPN and SVGIG (reference sequence). The germline V and J ends were trimmed by 2 bases and 0 bases, with 5 bases remaining between them. This CDR3 has 13 residues.

The rearrangement uses TRBV2 and TRBJ2-1; 8 nucleotides agree with TRBD1. The CDR3 covers 15 residues. After removal of 6 bases from V and 6 bases from J, the junction contained 10 bases not matched to a gene. CDR1 is SNHLY and CDR2 is FYNNEI in the germline V gene. CDR3 coding DNA: TGTGCCAGCAGGAAACCGGGACAGGCGATCAATGAGCAGTTCTTC. As protein: CASRKPGQAINEQFF.

The chain couples TRBV2 to TRBJ2-3, with D unresolved. Germline V gene data show CDR1 as SNHLY and CDR2 as FYNNEI. This CDR3 is built from 15 residues. V lost 3 bases, J lost 1 base, and 11 bases lay in between. The CDR3: CASSDLGLRTDTQYF. CDR3 in DNA: TGTGCCAGCAGTGACTTAGGGTTACGCACAGATACGCAGTATTTT.

There are a few counts of this clonotype. The chain employs TRBV27 and TRBJ1-1; no firm D call. Germline values: CDR1 MNHEY, CDR2 SMNVEV (reference sequence). This CDR3 has 11 residues. Trimming pared 9 bases from V and 0 bases from J, leaving 5 bases between. The CDR3 region is CASWLNTEAFF. As DNA, the CDR3 is TGTGCCAGTTGGTTGAACACTGAAGCTTTCTTT.

The chain carries TRBV12-3 or TRBV12-4 and TRBJ1-5; 7 bases align to TRBD1. The CDR3 consists of 15 residues. V shed 3 bases, J shed 3 bases, and the junction held 5 bases outside the gene matches. CDR3 protein: CASSFGGQHNQPQHF. In nucleotides, the CDR3 is TGTGCCAGCAGTTTCGGGGGACAGCACAATCAGCCCCAGCATTTT.

The J gene is TRBJ2-1, the V gene TRBV12-3 or TRBV12-4, with D possibly matching TRBD1 (5 bases). This CDR3 is built from 14 residues. The ends were cut back, 6 bases at V and 5 bases at J, with 14 bases in the middle. This CDR3 is CASSRGHSHNEQFF. The CDR3 DNA sequence: TGTGCCAGCAGCCGCGGACACAGCCACAATGAGCAGTTCTTC.

This clonotype was seen ten or more times. The gene calls are TRBV29-1 and TRBJ2-5; 13 bases align to TRBD2. CDR3 length: 15 residues. Germline V gene sequence: CDR1 SQVTM, CDR2 ANQGSEA. The V gene end was trimmed by 6 bases and the J gene end by 5 bases; junction bases not matched to a gene: 9. The CDR3 DNA follows: TGCAGCGTGGCCGGGACTAGCGGGGCTCTCGAGACCCAGTACTTC. The encoded protein is CSVAGTSGALETQYF.